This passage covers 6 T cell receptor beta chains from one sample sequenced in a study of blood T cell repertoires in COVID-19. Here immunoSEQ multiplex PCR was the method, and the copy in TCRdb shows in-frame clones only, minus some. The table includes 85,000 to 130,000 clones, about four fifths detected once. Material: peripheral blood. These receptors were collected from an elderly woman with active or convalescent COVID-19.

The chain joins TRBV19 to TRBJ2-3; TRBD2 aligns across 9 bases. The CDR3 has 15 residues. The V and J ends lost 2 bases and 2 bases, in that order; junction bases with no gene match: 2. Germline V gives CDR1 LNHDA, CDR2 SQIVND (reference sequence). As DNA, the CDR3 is TGTGCCAGTAGTATACTAGCGGGACCCACAGATACGCAGTATTTT. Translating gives CASSILAGPTDTQYF.

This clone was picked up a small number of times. DNA of the CDR3: TGTGCCAGCAGTGCCCCCCGACAGGGCCGGGACAACTATGGCTACACCTTC. Its protein product is CASSAPRQGRDNYGYTF. J is TRBJ1-2 and V is TRBV6-4; 7 nucleotides line up with TRBD1. Germline loops: CDR1 MRHNA, CDR2 SNTAGT. CDR3 length equals 17 residues. The ends lost 4 bases at V and 2 bases at J; junction bases unmatched: 13.

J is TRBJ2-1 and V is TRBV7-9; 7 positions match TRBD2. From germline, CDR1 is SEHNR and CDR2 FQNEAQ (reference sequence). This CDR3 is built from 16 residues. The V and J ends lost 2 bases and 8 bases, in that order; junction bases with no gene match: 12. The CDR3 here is CASSLKAGARFHEQFF. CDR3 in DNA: TGTGCCAGCAGCTTAAAGGCGGGAGCCCGTTTCCATGAGCAGTTCTTC. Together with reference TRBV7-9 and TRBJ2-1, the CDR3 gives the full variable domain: DTGVSQNPRHKITKRGQNVTFRCDPISEHNRLYWYRQTLGQGPEFLTYFQNEAQLEKSRLLSDRFSAERPKGSFSTLEIQRTEQGDSAMYLCASSLKAGARFHEQFFGPGTRLTVL.

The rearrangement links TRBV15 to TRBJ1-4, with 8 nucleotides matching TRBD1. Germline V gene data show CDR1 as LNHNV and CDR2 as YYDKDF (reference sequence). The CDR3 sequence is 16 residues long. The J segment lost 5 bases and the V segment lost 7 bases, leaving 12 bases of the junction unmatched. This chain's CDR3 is CATNTDRGFRNEKLFF. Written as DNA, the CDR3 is TGTGCCACCAACACTGACAGGGGCTTTAGGAATGAAAAACTGTTTTTT.

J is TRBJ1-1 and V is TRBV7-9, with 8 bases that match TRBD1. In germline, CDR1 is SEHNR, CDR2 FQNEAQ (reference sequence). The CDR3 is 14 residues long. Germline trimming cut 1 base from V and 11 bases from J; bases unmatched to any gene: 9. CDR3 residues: CASSLVGSGGGAFF. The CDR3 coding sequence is TGTGCCAGCAGCTTAGTTGGGTCAGGGGGCGGGGCTTTCTTT.

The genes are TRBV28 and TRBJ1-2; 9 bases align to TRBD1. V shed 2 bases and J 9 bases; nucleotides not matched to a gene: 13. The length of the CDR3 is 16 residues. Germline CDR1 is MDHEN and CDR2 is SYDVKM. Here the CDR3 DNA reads TGTGCCAGCAGTTTAGCCGCTCGATGGACAGGGGATAGCTACACCTTC. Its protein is CASSLAARWTGDSYTF.